This paragraph covers one T cell receptor beta chain sequence. It has no known antigen specificity. The record has no base qualities; no much larger clone is one base away. Participants in the prospective study were aged roughly 18 to 95 years, lived in about two dozen United States geographic areas, and enrolled through a virtual design. In the prospective study, participants were assigned to cohorts based on the clinical history participants reported in a screening survey and a study questionnaire. For ImmuneRACE Cohort 3, a participant was defined as recovered based on two consecutive negative NP/OP PCR tests, clearance by a healthcare professional, or resolution of symptoms. In the prospective study, whole blood, serum and a nasopharyngeal or oropharyngeal swab were collected from each participant by mobile phlebotomists. Prospective study participants could optionally give additional blood draws and questionnaires over a roughly two-month period. Prospective study blood samples were shipped either frozen or at room temperature before DNA extraction.

TCRbeta CDR3 regions were amplified from genomic DNA using the immunoSEQ Assay, a bias-controlled multiplex PCR. Per the source publication's procedure: The number of nucleated cells in each sample was estimated by amplification of reference gene primers within the assay. To quantify the absolute abundance of each unique TCRbeta CDR3 rearrangement, sequence reads were collapsed and filtered. For each sample, productive Simpson clonality was calculated as the square root of Simpson's diversity index over productive rearrangements. As stored in TCRdb, this immuneACCESS dataset retains in-frame rearrangements with V and J assigned. A fraction of the clones does not appear; measured against another copy, unresolved V genes explain less than half of the discrepancy, and the remainder lacks a known reason. The V and J calls and clone size come from that table; D and trimming were worked out from the DNA. This sample is represented by about 310,000 clones; about 89% of them were singletons. The top ten clonotypes cover 9.5% of the sample.

CDR1 SGHNT and CDR2 YENEEA are derived from the germline V gene. After removal of 5 bases from V and 6 bases from J, the junction retains 7 bases not matched to a gene. Spanning cysteine to phenylalanine, the CDR3 consists of 13 amino acids. Only CDR3 DNA is held: 39 bases, read in frame from base 1. The record originates from a study of blood T cell repertoires in COVID-19 (dated by TCRdb to the early 2020s). Regarding the complete study: The collaborator samples originated in the United States, Italy and Spain and spanned the acute and convalescent phases of COVID-19. The prospective study material was composed of cDNA or gDNA derived from T cells, B-cell-depleted T cells, or PBMCs. Subjects who had been exposed to COVID-19, were actively infected with it, or had recovered from it provided the deeply sampled blood TCRbeta repertoires that made up the dataset. The repertoires were made available in a free public database intended to serve as a resource for research on the immune response to SARS-CoV-2. The samples were drawn from the first 160 participants of the ongoing ImmuneRACE study and from about 1,200 subjects provided by 6 global collaborators. Nearly every sample came with metadata listing a de-identified subject ID, COVID-19 status, age in years and sex. Where available, HLA class I and class II types were obtained from metadata supplied by the sample provider rather than from assay-based typing.

The full study reports these points: The amount of clinical and demographic metadata varied by source and participant and was provided uncurated.

The sample comprised PBMCs or T cells enriched from blood (not recorded which). The receptor's source is a woman in her forties who had recovered from COVID-19. Here the chain combines TRBV11-3 and TRBJ2-7, with 7 bases aligning to TRBD2. The DNA sequence reads TGTGCCAGCAGCCCCCGGGGGGTAGGCGAGCAGTACTTC. Its protein reads: CASSPRGVGEQYF.